This T cell receptor (beta chain) originates from a study of cytomegalovirus exposure and HLA in healthy donors. Overall study findings and caveats: In a later analysis, specific HLA alleles were associated with over 15,000 TCR beta sequences at a 0.05 false discovery rate.

PCR employed 60 Vbeta and 13 Jbeta primers. Some clones are missing from TCRdb's copy, which holds only in-frame ones; the method was immunoSEQ multiplex PCR. The table lists 110,000 or so clones, approximately 82% of them singletons, with 7% to 10% in the top ten. A remark on this clone: What it recognizes is unknown.

Nominal health characterized the donors when sampled, though unrecorded immune exposures were likely. The origin of this receptor is a man between 40 and 49 years old in good health and CMV-seropositive. Sequences were obtained from PBMCs.

CDR3 residues: CASSLGPLTGGRMETQYF. The CDR3 coding sequence is TGTGCCAGCAGCTTGGGCCCCCTGACAGGGGGAAGAATGGAGACCCAGTACTTC. The chain recombines TRBV5-6 with TRBJ2-5; TRBD1 aligns across 9 bases. The germline V gene encodes CDR1 SGHDT and CDR2 YYEEEE. The CDR3 has 18 amino acids. V was pared by 0 bases and J by 5 bases, with 14 bases of the junction left unmatched.